This is a list of T cell receptor beta chains from one sample in a study of sequential checkpoint blockade in melanoma. Profiling relied on immunoSEQ multiplex PCR, and the TCRdb table lists in-frame clones only, not all of them. The table shows around 710 clones, with roughly a sixth occurring only once. This sample comprised tumor tissue (inferred from file names), obtained from a patient given nivolumab and ipilimumab in sequence. The receptors derive from a human donor with melanoma. The conserved cysteine and the conserved F or W are not part of the CDR3 here.

j_gene	v_gene	CDR3aa
TRBJ2-1	TRBV6-8	AIMPSGGNNEQF
TRBJ1-1	TRBV11-3	ASRPALSSGDTEAF
TRBJ1-2	TRBV11-3	ASSGGGRLANYGYT
TRBJ2-5	TRBV6-8	ASSYSTRQETQY
TRBJ1-2	TRBV11-3	ASSPRARGGEEYGYT
TRBJ1-1	TRBV28	ASRQGDTEAF
TRBJ1-1	TRBV6-8	ASSYQGWAGGVTEAF
TRBJ2-7	TRBV9	ASSVDTGTRYEQY
TRBJ1-1	TRBV5-1	ASSLSRGGTEAF
TRBJ1-1	TRBV11-3	ASSFSGQTLMNTEAF
TRBJ1-2	TRBV11-3	ASSGTGKDYGYT
TRBJ2-7	TRBV6-8	ASSYSGLSEQY
TRBJ1-6	TRBV28	ASSWRGRSSYNSPLH
TRBJ1-2	TRBV19	ASSIGGRTYGYT
TRBJ2-3	TRBV28	ASSLGQLSTDTQY
TRBJ2-3	TRBV6-8	ASSWAGGTDTQY
TRBJ2-5	TRBV19	ASSIVPQETQY
TRBJ2-3	TRBV18	ASSPVTDTQY
TRBJ1-4	TRBV14	ASSPGKRLNEKLF
TRBJ1-2	TRBV28	ASSMTVGYGYT
TRBJ2-1	TRBV27	ASSLSHSVAGWPENNEQF
TRBJ1-2	TRBV11-3	ASSLNRENLRNYGYT
TRBJ1-3	TRBV9	ASSVGGRGDDGNTIY
TRBJ2-3	TRBV6-8	ASTPLDHASTDTQY
TRBJ1-3	TRBV28	ASSRPQTGRTRSGNTIY
TRBJ1-2	TRBV11-3	ASSLWGQGPNYGYT
TRBJ2-7	TRBV9	ASPRGEGSSYEQY
TRBJ1-2	TRBV11-3	ASSLDGRPTGFDT
TRBJ2-1	TRBV11-3	ASSFQGRFYNEQF
TRBJ2-1	TRBV11-3	ASSLGTGPYNEQF
TRBJ2-6	TRBV28	ASSLALGESSGANVLT
TRBJ1-1	TRBV11-3	ASSPREGSSTEAF
TRBJ2-2	TRBV15	ATSRAPVQHTGELF
TRBJ2-7	TRBV9	ASSPWEAGSYEQY
TRBJ2-5	TRBV28	ASSSPSQETQY
TRBJ1-3	TRBV11-3	ASSPAVAAGNTIY
TRBJ1-1	TRBV5-1	ASSLGGGTGRLNTEAF
TRBJ2-1	TRBV29-1	SVEKDSWSQNEQF
TRBJ1-2	TRBV23-1	ASSQDSGTGDGYT
TRBJ1-1	TRBV11-3	ASSLYQAMNTEAF
TRBJ1-3	TRBV12-2	ATTGARQGNTIY
TRBJ1-1	TRBV9	ASSEQGVDTEAF
TRBJ2-7	TRBV19	ASTPGQGAYEQY
TRBJ2-1	TRBV9	ASSHRLLTVSNEQF
TRBJ1-2	TRBV12-5	ASTLGGASNYGYT
TRBJ2-2	TRBV15	ATSISRGVLGELF
TRBJ2-2	TRBV11-3	ASSLFPGQRTSANTGELF
TRBJ2-5	TRBV30	AWSVGTRREETQY
TRBJ1-4	TRBV10-3	AISESTGPRGDEKLF
TRBJ2-5	TRBV11-3	ASSLGLGPEKTQY
TRBJ1-1	TRBV9	ASSVVGAMNTEAF
TRBJ2-2	TRBV5-1	ASSSGGGGLAGTGELF
TRBJ1-3	TRBV11-3	ASSPRGHVPGNTIY
TRBJ1-6	TRBV15	ATSRPTGGYNSPLH
TRBJ1-4	TRBV28	ASSPRWEPNEKLF
TRBJ1-4	TRBV11-3	ASSLDFTRGEKLF
TRBJ2-7	TRBV28	ASHSTGAAIYEQY
TRBJ2-3	TRBV6-8	ASKDSRGPTDTQY
TRBJ2-3	TRBV4-1	ASSRTGGQDTQY
TRBJ1-6	TRBV4-1	ASSPTSSLLSPLH